The 30 T cell receptor beta chains below were found in one sample sequenced in a study of radiation and T cells in renal cell carcinoma (dated by TCRdb to about 2020). This sample's time point label indicates: blood 2 weeks post-SBRT. The treatment or condition label corresponds to: 15 Gy SBRT to primary tumor, nephrectomy 4 weeks later. The library was prepared using the immunoSEQ multiplex PCR assay. TCRdb retrieved this table from immuneACCESS and kept in-frame rearrangements only. Not all clones are present; in checked studies, unresolved V genes account for under half, and no reason is known for the remainder. The sample includes 45,000 to 55,000 clones, with more than 80% observed a single time. Approximately 28% of the sample belongs to the ten largest clones. Sequenced material: blood, taken from a patient whose treatment included radiotherapy and nephrectomy. The receptors derive from a woman in her seventies with renal cell carcinoma.

The chain combines TRBV5-4 with TRBJ2-1; D is perhaps TRBD2 (5 bases). Germline-derived CDR1 and CDR2 are SGHNT and YYREEE (reference sequence). Trimming removed 4 bases from V and 2 bases from J, with 16 bases in between. The CDR3 consists of 16 residues. For the CDR3, the DNA is TGTGCCAGCAGCGTCCCGGGCACTAGGACCTACAATGAGCAGTTCTTC. Its translation is CASSVPGTRTYNEQFF. Variable domain in full (rest from reference TRBV5-4 and TRBJ2-1): ETGVTQSPTHLIKTRGQQVTLRCSSQSGHNTVSWYQQALGQGPQFIFQYYREEENGRGNFPPRFSGLQFPNYSSELNVNALELDDSALYLCASSVPGTRTYNEQFFGPGTRLTVL.

The genes are TRBV7-2 and TRBJ2-5, with a weak D call TRBD2 (5 bases). CDR3 length: 14 residues. V dropped 2 bases and J dropped 2 bases, with 9 bases sitting between them. In germline, CDR1 is SGHTA, CDR2 FQGNSA. CDR3 protein: CASSLTRVQETQYF. CDR3 bases: TGTGCCAGCAGCTTAACGAGGGTTCAAGAGACCCAGTACTTC.

The V call is TRBV7-9, the J call TRBJ1-2; tentative D call: TRBD1 (5 bases). The CDR3 is made up of 12 amino acids. Germline V gives CDR1 SEHNR, CDR2 FQNEAQ (reference sequence). Trimming stripped 8 bases from V and 1 base from J, with 8 bases between. The CDR3 reads CASAQGNYGYTF. CDR3 nucleotides: TGTGCCAGCGCCCAGGGTAACTATGGCTACACCTTC.

J is TRBJ1-1 and V is TRBV5-1; 7 nucleotides match TRBD1. This CDR3 contains 15 residues. Unmatched junction bases numbered 12, after V lost 5 bases and J lost 5 bases. CDR1 SGHRS and CDR2 YFSETQ come from the germline V gene. The CDR3 DNA sequence: TGCGCCAGCAGACCTTCCGCAGGGGGTCGTACTGAAGCTTTCTTT. Amino acids: CASRPSAGGRTEAFF.

The V and J genes are TRBV23-1 and TRBJ2-7; unclear D gene. TRBV23-1 is classed as an ORF, of uncertain function. The CDR3 loop spans 15 amino acids. V was clipped by 3 bases and J by 3 bases, with 15 bases between them. This CDR3 is CASSQNLVSYYEQYF. DNA of the CDR3: TGCGCCAGCAGTCAGAACCTAGTCTCATACTACGAGCAGTACTTC.

The chain carries TRBV9 and TRBJ1-2; possible D gene TRBD1, 5 bases. V lost 0 bases and J lost 1, with 7 bases in between. The CDR3 length is 14 residues. CDR1 is SGDLS and CDR2 is YYNGEE in the germline V gene. The CDR3 nucleotides are TGTGCCAGCAGCGTAGGCCAGGGTAACTATGGCTACACCTTC. This translates into CASSVGQGNYGYTF.

The gene calls are TRBV19 and TRBJ1-5; D might be TRBD1 (5 bases). V lost 6 bases, J lost 3 bases, and 18 bases lay in between. CDR3 size: 16 residues. Germline V lookup: CDR1 LNHDA, CDR2 SQIVND (reference sequence). The CDR3 sequence is CASRVPSIRVNQPQHF. The CDR3 region has the DNA TGTGCCAGTAGAGTTCCCAGTATCAGGGTCAATCAGCCCCAGCATTTT.

The chain links TRBV19 to TRBJ2-7; TRBD2 matches at 11 bases. In germline, CDR1 is LNHDA, CDR2 SQIVND (reference sequence). Germline trimming cut 10 bases from V and 5 bases from J; bases unmatched to any gene: 4. The CDR3 is 12 amino acids. CDR3 DNA sequence: TGTGCCACGGGGACTAGCGGAAACGAGCAGTACTTC. This sequence encodes CATGTSGNEQYF.

This chain links TRBV6-6 with TRBJ1-4; D possibly corresponds to TRBD1 (6 bases). The germline CDR1 and CDR2 sequences are MNHNY and SVGAGI (reference sequence). The CDR3 covers 13 residues. Trimming took off 5 bases at V and 4 bases at J, with 8 bases between the two ends. This CDR3 is CASSPRGNEKLFF. The CDR3 DNA sequence: TGTGCCAGCAGTCCCAGGGGTAATGAAAAACTGTTTTTT.

In this sample, this clone turned up once. The gene calls are TRBV27 and TRBJ2-7; possible D gene TRBD1, 7 bases. Trimming stripped 6 bases from V and 3 bases from J, with 15 bases between. The germline V gene encodes CDR1 MNHEY and CDR2 SMNVEV (reference sequence). The CDR3 contains 14 residues. CDR3 sequence (DNA): TGTGCCAGCAGCTCTCGCGGGACAGACTACGAGCAGTACTTC. It encodes CASSSRGTDYEQYF.

The V gene is TRBV2, the J gene TRBJ1-1; no reliable D call. Germline CDR1 and CDR2: SNHLY and FYNNEI. The CDR3 extends over 16 amino acids. V was pared by 7 bases and J by 1 base, with 19 bases between. The CDR3 loop is CASILERGGPNTEAFF. In DNA form, the CDR3 reads TGTGCCAGCATTCTCGAGAGAGGCGGGCCGAACACTGAAGCTTTCTTT.

This chain connects TRBV18 to TRBJ2-2; D is unclear. V was pared by 5 bases and J by 0 bases, with 7 bases between. The CDR3 consists of 14 residues. Germline CDR1 is KGHSH and CDR2 is LQKENI. The CDR3, as DNA: TGTGCCAGCTCAATGGGCGCGAACACCGGGGAGCTGTTTTTT. It yields the protein CASSMGANTGELFF.

This clone was recorded a few times. The J gene is TRBJ1-1, the V gene TRBV10-3; TRBD1 might be the D (6 bases). Germline-derived CDR1 and CDR2 are ENHRY and SYGVKD. The CDR3 has 16 amino acids. The V end lost 2 bases, the J end lost 0 bases, and 13 bases lay between the germline ends. This CDR3 reads CAISEVYRALNTEAFF. DNA for the CDR3: TGTGCCATCAGTGAGGTGTACAGGGCCCTGAACACTGAAGCTTTCTTT.

This clone came up a few times. The V gene is TRBV4-1, the J gene TRBJ1-1; the D is unclear. The CDR3 is 13 amino acids. The ends were cut back, 3 bases at V and 1 base at J, with 6 bases in the middle. Germline CDR1 is MGHRA and CDR2 is YSYEKL. CDR3 in DNA: TGCGCCAGCAGCCAGGGAAGGAACACTGAAGCTTTCTTT. Residues: CASSQGRNTEAFF.

The rearrangement uses TRBV6-1 and TRBJ2-7, with a weak D call TRBD2 (6 bases). The V gene lost 7 bases and the J gene lost 0 bases, with 10 bases spanning the gap. This CDR3 contains 13 residues. The V gene's germline CDR1 is MNHNS and CDR2 SASEGT. The CDR3 is CASTPGASYEQYF. The CDR3 bases are TGTGCCAGCACTCCGGGAGCCTCCTACGAGCAGTACTTC.

V and J are TRBV2 and TRBJ2-3, with TRBD2 matching 7 bases. The CDR3 contains 14 residues. Trimming took 7 bases from V and 6 from J; bases not matched to a gene: 10. The germline V gene encodes CDR1 SNHLY and CDR2 FYNNEI. DNA for the CDR3: TGTGCCAGCACCTTCTACACTAGCGTCGATACGCAGTATTTT. This translates into CASTFYTSVDTQYF.

The rearrangement joins TRBV7-8 to TRBJ2-5, with 8 bases matching TRBD2. Germline assignment: CDR1 SGHVS and CDR2 FQNEAQ. The CDR3 runs to 17 residues. Trimming removed 2 bases from V and 4 bases from J; junction bases left unmatched: 12. CDR3 sequence: CASSLHVGSSGLETQYF. CDR3 nucleotide sequence: TGTGCCAGCAGCTTACATGTCGGATCTAGCGGGCTAGAGACCCAGTACTTC.

This chain joins TRBV19 and TRBJ2-1, with 11 bases identical to TRBD2. The CDR3 has 12 residues. V was pared by 6 bases and J by 12 bases, with 4 bases of the junction left unmatched. Per the germline V gene, CDR1 is LNHDA and CDR2 is SQIVND (reference sequence). The CDR3 nucleotides are TGTGCCAGTAGACAAGGGACTAGCGGGCAGTTCTTC. Amino acids: CASRQGTSGQFF.

The chain combines TRBV7-9 with TRBJ2-1, with unresolved D. V was shortened by 4 bases and J by 9 bases, with 10 bases between the two germline ends. The germline V gene encodes CDR1 SEHNR and CDR2 FQNEAQ (reference sequence). The CDR3 has 12 residues. The CDR3 reads CASSSKSGEQFF. For the CDR3, the DNA is TGTGCCAGCAGCTCGAAGTCGGGTGAGCAGTTCTTC.

The CDR3 sequence: CASSPQTARSSYEQYF. In DNA, the CDR3 is TGCGCCAGCAGCCCACAGACAGCACGTTCCTCCTACGAGCAGTACTTC. This chain links TRBV5-1 with TRBJ2-7; D may be TRBD1 (5 bases). CDR3 length equals 16 residues. CDR1 SGHRS and CDR2 YFSETQ come from the germline V gene. Trimming left V 4 bases short and J 0 bases short, with 17 bases between. The entire variable domain, with the rest obtained from reference TRBV5-1 and TRBJ2-7, is as follows: KAGVTQTPRYLIKTRGQQVTLSCSPISGHRSVSWYQQTPGQGLQFLFEYFSETQRNKGNFPGRFSGRQFSNSRSEMNVSTLELGDSALYLCASSPQTARSSYEQYFGPGTRLTVT.

The chain combines TRBV4-2 with TRBJ2-7, with TRBD2 matching over 8 bases. This CDR3 is built from 17 residues. Germline trimming cut 4 bases from V and 2 bases from J; bases unmatched to any gene: 13. CDR1 is LGHNA and CDR2 is YNFKEQ in the germline V gene. The CDR3, as DNA: TGTGCCAGCAGCCCCCAAGGCGCGGGGGGTCCAGCCTACGAGCAGTACTTC. Its protein product is CASSPQGAGGPAYEQYF.

The CDR3 DNA is TGTGCCAGCACCCTAAACCGGGACAGCGGAAACACCATATATTTT. It codes for CASTLNRDSGNTIYF. This chain connects TRBV6-1 to TRBJ1-3, with 7 bases that match TRBD1. CDR1 and CDR2 from the germline V gene are MNHNS and SASEGT. J gave up 4 bases and V 7 bases, and 10 bases lay outside the gene matches. The length of the CDR3 is 15 residues.

The CDR3 DNA is TGTGCCAGCAGTTTAGATAGCCTAGCTTTCTACGAGCAGTACTTC. Translation: CASSLDSLAFYEQYF. This chain uses TRBV6-5 with TRBJ2-7, with a weak D call TRBD2 (5 bases). Germline V gene lookup returns CDR1 MNHEY and CDR2 SVGAGI. V gave up 4 bases and J gave up 3 bases, with 16 bases separating them. This CDR3 has 15 amino acids.

This chain connects TRBV10-1 to TRBJ1-4; 8 bases are shared with TRBD1. This CDR3 has 14 amino acids. J gave up 7 bases and V 3 bases, and 4 bases lay outside the gene matches. The germline V gene encodes CDR1 WNHNN and CDR2 SYGVQD (reference sequence). The CDR3 bases are TGCGCCAGCAGTGAAGGACAGGGAGGTGAAAAACTGTTTTTT. Its protein product is CASSEGQGGEKLFF.

J is TRBJ2-3 and V is TRBV6-5, with 7 bases identical to TRBD1. The germline gives CDR1 MNHEY, CDR2 SVGAGI. V trimming: 6 bases; J trimming: 2 bases; junction bases outside the gene matches: 8. CDR3 length equals 15 residues. In nucleotides, the CDR3 is TGTGCCAGCAGGACGGGACAGACGCACACAGATACGCAGTATTTT. As protein: CASRTGQTHTDTQYF.

V gene TRBV4-3 combines with J gene TRBJ2-3; TRBD2 aligns across 7 bases. The CDR3 spans 14 residues. J gave up 6 bases and V 0 bases, and 3 bases lay outside the gene matches. From germline, CDR1 is LGHNA and CDR2 YSLEER. The CDR3 bases are TGCGCCAGCAGCCAAGATGTTAGCGGGGATACGCAGTATTTT. This gives the protein CASSQDVSGDTQYF.

This chain links TRBV20-1 with TRBJ2-2; D unresolved. Germline CDR1 and CDR2: DFQATT and SNEGSKA (reference sequence). This CDR3 contains 11 residues. V shed 3 bases and J shed 5 bases, with 4 bases lying between them. The CDR3 coding sequence is TGCAGTGCTAGGACTACCGGGGAGCTGTTTTTT. This encodes CSARTTGELFF.

The V call is TRBV4-1, the J call TRBJ2-1; D is possibly TRBD2 (6 bases). Between the trimmed V and J ends, which lost 2 bases and 6 bases, there was a span of 11 bases. This CDR3 is built from 14 residues. Per the germline V gene, CDR1 is MGHRA and CDR2 is YSYEKL. The CDR3 nucleotides are TGCGCCAGCAGCCAAACTAGCTCCCCCAATGAGCAGTTCTTC. As protein: CASSQTSSPNEQFF.

The genes are TRBV27 and TRBJ1-1; no definite D call. The CDR3 contains 16 residues. Germline V gene sequence: CDR1 MNHEY, CDR2 SMNVEV (reference sequence). With 5 bases removed from V and 1 base from J, the gap between germline ends came to 17 bases. For the CDR3, the DNA is TGTGCCAGCAGTCAAACTCCGGAGTTGACGAACACTGAAGCTTTCTTT. It is translated as CASSQTPELTNTEAFF.

V gene TRBV4-3 combines with J gene TRBJ2-1; TRBD2 might be the D (6 bases). Germline V gives CDR1 LGHNA, CDR2 YSLEER. Trimming removed 3 bases from V and 5 bases from J, with 17 bases in between. The CDR3 sequence is 16 residues long. The CDR3 is CASSHGRWREHNEQFF. CDR3 sequence (DNA): TGCGCCAGCAGCCACGGACGATGGCGGGAACACAATGAGCAGTTCTTC.